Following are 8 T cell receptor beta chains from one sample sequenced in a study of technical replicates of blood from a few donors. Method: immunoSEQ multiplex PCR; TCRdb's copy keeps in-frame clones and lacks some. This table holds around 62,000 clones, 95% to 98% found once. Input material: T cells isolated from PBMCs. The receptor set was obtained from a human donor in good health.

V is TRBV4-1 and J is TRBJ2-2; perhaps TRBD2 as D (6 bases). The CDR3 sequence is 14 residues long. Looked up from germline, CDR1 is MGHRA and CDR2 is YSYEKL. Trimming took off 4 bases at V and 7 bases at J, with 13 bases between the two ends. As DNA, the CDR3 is TGCGCCAGCAGCCCTTGGAGGGTCGACGGGGAGCTGTTTTTT. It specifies CASSPWRVDGELFF.

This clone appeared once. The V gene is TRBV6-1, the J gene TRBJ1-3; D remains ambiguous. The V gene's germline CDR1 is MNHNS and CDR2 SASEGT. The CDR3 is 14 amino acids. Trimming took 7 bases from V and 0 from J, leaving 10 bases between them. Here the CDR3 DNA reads TGTGCCAGCACGAAGGGAGACTCTGGAAACACCATATATTTT. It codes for CASTKGDSGNTIYF.

The CDR3 region is CAHGDEKLFF. The CDR3 DNA reads TGTGCCCACGGGGATGAAAAACTGTTTTTT. This chain joins TRBV28 and TRBJ1-4; D not certain. In germline, CDR1 is MDHEN, CDR2 SYDVKM. The CDR3 runs 10 residues. V lost 11 bases, J lost 6 bases, and 7 bases lay in between.

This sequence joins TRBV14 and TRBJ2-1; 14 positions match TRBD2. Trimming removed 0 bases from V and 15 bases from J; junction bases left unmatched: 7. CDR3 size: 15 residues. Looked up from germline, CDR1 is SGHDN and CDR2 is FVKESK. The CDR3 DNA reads TGTGCCAGCAGCCAAGATGGGACTAGCGGGAGAGTTGCGTTCTTC. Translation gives CASSQDGTSGRVAFF.

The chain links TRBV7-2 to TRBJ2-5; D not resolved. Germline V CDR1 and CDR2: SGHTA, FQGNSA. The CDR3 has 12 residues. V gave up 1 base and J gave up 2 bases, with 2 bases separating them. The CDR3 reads CASSLVQETQYF. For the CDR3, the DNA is TGTGCCAGCAGCTTAGTACAAGAGACCCAGTACTTC.

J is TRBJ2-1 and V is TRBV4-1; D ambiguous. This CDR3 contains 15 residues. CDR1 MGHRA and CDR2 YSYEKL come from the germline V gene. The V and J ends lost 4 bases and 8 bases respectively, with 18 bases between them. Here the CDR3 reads CASSRSPRGGDEQFF. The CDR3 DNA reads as TGCGCCAGCAGCCGCAGTCCCAGAGGTGGCGATGAGCAGTTCTTC.

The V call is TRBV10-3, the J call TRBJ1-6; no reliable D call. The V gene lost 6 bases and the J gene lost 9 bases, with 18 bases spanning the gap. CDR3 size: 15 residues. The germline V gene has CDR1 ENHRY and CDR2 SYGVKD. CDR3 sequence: CAIRNQVEGGSPLHF. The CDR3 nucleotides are TGTGCCATCAGGAATCAGGTGGAGGGAGGTTCACCCCTCCACTTT.

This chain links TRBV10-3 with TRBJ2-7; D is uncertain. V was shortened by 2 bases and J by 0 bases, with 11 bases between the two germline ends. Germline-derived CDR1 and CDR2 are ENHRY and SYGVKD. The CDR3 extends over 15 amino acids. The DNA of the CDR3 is TGTGCCATCAGTGAGGGTCCTATTAGCTCCTACGAGCAGTACTTC. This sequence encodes CAISEGPISSYEQYF.